The 2 T cell receptor beta chains below come from one sample, sequenced in a study of OX40 agonist ivuxolimab in advanced cancers. Libraries were prepared by immunoSEQ multiplex PCR; TCRdb keeps only in-frame clonotypes and omits some of them. The table records fewer than 200,000 clones, approximately 94% of them present only once. The sequences come from CD4+ or CD8+ T cells sorted from blood, collected in a trial of the OX40 agonist ivuxolimab. These receptors were obtained from an adult with an advanced solid tumor such as melanoma, head and neck, liver or kidney cancer.

The V gene is TRBV12-5, the J gene TRBJ2-5, with unresolved D. CDR1 is LGHNT, CDR2 FRNRAP, per germline. The CDR3 spans 16 residues. V lost 5 bases and J 5 bases, leaving 21 bases between the germline ends. The CDR3 is CASGLRRVGSNETQYF. The CDR3 region has the DNA TGTGCTAGTGGTCTACGACGGGTGGGCTCCAACGAGACCCAGTACTTC.

The chain has TRBV4-3 and TRBJ1-5; D is unresolved. This CDR3 has 15 amino acids. Germline V lookup: CDR1 LGHNA, CDR2 YSLEER. Trimming left V 0 bases short and J 1 base short, with 7 bases between. The CDR3 DNA follows: TGCGCCAGCAGCCAAGAGTTTGGGAGCAATCAGCCCCAGCATTTT. It yields the protein CASSQEFGSNQPQHF.